This entry is about one TCR beta chain. The antigen this receptor binds is unknown. The conserved final phenylalanine or tryptophan is absent from the CDR3, which likely points to a read error. This entry comes from a study of CD8+CD57+ T cells in acquired aplastic anemia (dated by TCRdb to 2016 to 2019). For the study in its entirety: On average, sorted CD4+ and CD8+ cells yielded 3.2 ug of extracted DNA, with a range of about 0.19 to 30 ug. CD8+CD57+ expansion was defined as a frequency above the mean frequency observed in healthy subjects.

The patients picked for sequencing were ones in whom flow cytometry had shown an expansion of CD8+CD57+ cells. All patients had severe acquired aplastic anemia diagnosed by International Study of Aplastic Anemia and Agranulocytosis and Camitta criteria. No therapy had been received by the patients at the time of blood sampling. TCR repertoires of sorted CD4+ and CD8+ blood T cells from severe aplastic anemia patients and healthy subjects were deep-sequenced in the study. In the USA, patient enrollment took place under clinicaltrials.gov protocols 00001620, 01623167, 00001397, 00071045, 00081523 and 00961064. Ficoll-Paque density gradient centrifugation was used to isolate peripheral blood mononuclear cells. Before DNA extraction, CD4+ and CD8+ T cells were sorted by FACS or by magnetic beads. Overall study outcomes, separate from this receptor: CD8+ Simpson's diversity did not differ significantly between patients and healthy controls (P=0.060). Although 25 to 30 CD8+ CDR3 sequences were shared by patients and controls, these sequences appeared highly expressed in patients and within the immunodominant clones of patients.

The germline V gene encodes CDR1 ENHRY and CDR2 SYGVKD. V is clipped by 2 bases and J by 5 bases, and the sequence between their germline boundaries is 13 bases long. The CDR3 spans 14 residues, counting both ends. CDR3 DNA is the only sequence kept; it has 42 bases, read in frame from the first base. Genomic DNA served as template for TCR beta VDJ combination and CDR3 sequence profiling. An Illumina HiSeq 2000 was used for TCR repertoire sequencing. Under the source paper's analysis protocol: Repertoire assessment relied on Simpson's diversity index, CDR3 size and DJ length profiles, and TRBV/TRBJ rearrangement plots. The most abundant DNA sequence in the deep sequencing data was taken as the immunodominant clone. CDR3 amino acid sequences were screened for sharing across subjects and were compared with published repertoires and the VDJdb database. Using fastp trimming at Q25 and MiXCR clonotype assembly, TCRdb reanalyzed the public sequencing data and kept in-frame beta chains. Rows are unified per CDR3 protein, each entry keeping the most common DNA and genes. V and J calls and clone size were set by TCRdb, not the authors. For this sample the table gives more than 95,000 distinct CDR3 sequences, of which about 40% were detected only once. Of the sample, roughly 3% falls within the top ten clones.

The chain is made from TRBV10-3 and TRBJ2-7; the D element could tentatively be TRBD1 or TRBD2, as 6 bases agree for each. Sequencing was performed on sorted CD4+, CD8+, or CD8+CD57+ T cells (not recorded which) from PBMCs. This receptor was identified in a human donor with aplastic anemia. CDR3 loop: CAISEGGLRDEQYS. The nucleotide sequence is given as TGTGCCATCAGTGAGGGGGGGCTGAGAGACGAGCAGTACTCT.